A selection of T cell receptor beta chains follows, all from one sample in a study of CD8+CD57+ T cells in acquired aplastic anemia. TCRdb passed the reads through MiXCR, listing each CDR3 protein once. This table holds approximately 120,000 distinct CDR3 sequences, over 30% found once. The source material was sorted CD4+, CD8+, or CD8+CD57+ T cells (not recorded which) from PBMCs. Receptor source: a human donor with aplastic anemia. Each CDR3 is given with its conserved first and last residue. Fields, in order: D gene, J gene, V gene, CDR3 protein. The D gene is left open where the match is weak.

>.|TRBJ1-1|TRBV10-1
CASSESRWRNTEAFF
>TRBD1|TRBJ2-7|TRBV4-2
CASSQGQGDYEQYF
>TRBD1|TRBJ2-7|TRBV20-1
CSATQGGAYEQYF
>.|TRBJ1-2|TRBV2
CASSDRFANYGYTF
>TRBD2|TRBJ2-1|TRBV11-1
CAIRERLAAGYNEQFF
>TRBD1|TRBJ1-2|TRBV30
CAWSVIRVADRGRIFGYTF
>.|TRBJ1-6|TRBV19
CASSVQGNSPLHF
>.|TRBJ1-6|TRBV6-1
CASSERPYGVSPLHF
>.|TRBJ2-1|TRBV19
CASSTRAGAYNEQFF
>TRBD2|TRBJ2-1|TRBV11-2
CASNPPRLAGDNEQFF
>.|TRBJ1-1|TRBV24-1
CATRSKHGLITEAFF
>.|TRBJ2-7|TRBV20-1
CSARRGLDEQYF
>.|TRBJ1-2|TRBV30
CAWTTGVNYGYTF
>.|TRBJ2-3|TRBV6-2/TRBV6-3
CASSYDLYTQYF
>.|TRBJ2-7|TRBV19
CASSPAGYEQYF
>.|TRBJ2-7|TRBV20-1
CSARDIGGSSGSYEQYF
>TRBD2|TRBJ2-3|TRBV7-3
CASSAGGTRDTQYF
>.|TRBJ2-3|TRBV6-5
CASSYGTSSTDTQYF
>.|TRBJ1-1|TRBV10-3
CAISAAGGTEAFF
>.|TRBJ1-5|TRBV7-6
CASSPKGGDQPQHF
>.|.|TRBV19
CASSPKDYNEQFF
>.|TRBJ1-5|TRBV2
CASSEGAPSNQPQHF
>TRBD1|TRBJ1-5|TRBV7-9
CASSSTDRAGQPQHF
>TRBD1|TRBJ1-1|TRBV5-1
CASNLQGARGGNTEAFF
>TRBD2|TRBJ2-7|TRBV11-2
CASSPGLAGTYEQYF
>.|TRBJ2-7|TRBV7-3
CASSLTGRSYEQYF
>.|TRBJ1-4|TRBV5-1
CASSLNARATNEKLFF
>.|TRBJ2-7|TRBV7-8
CASSPTKSSYEQYF
>.|TRBJ2-3|TRBV6-5
CASSYDRTTDTQYF
>.|TRBJ1-5|TRBV19
CASSRNSNQPQHF
>.|TRBJ1-2|TRBV15
CATKSGDNLFYGYTF
>.|TRBJ2-2|TRBV14
CASSPQNSRHGELFF
>.|TRBJ1-2|TRBV5-6
CASSSTNYGYTF
>TRBD2|TRBJ2-5|TRBV7-2
CASSLSLAGGRRETQYF
>.|TRBJ1-6|TRBV6-1
CASSEGHDNSPLHF
>TRBD2|TRBJ2-7|TRBV2
CASRRTSGTYEQYF
>.|TRBJ1-3|TRBV7-6
CASTQGGNTIYF
>.|TRBJ1-3|TRBV14
CASSQRGLHSGNTIYF
>.|TRBJ1-4|TRBV29-1
CSVADSINEKLFF
>.|TRBJ1-2|TRBV19
CASSTTGSYGYTF
>.|TRBJ2-2|TRBV11-2
CASSLLAWPTGELFF
>TRBD2|TRBJ2-7|TRBV13
CASSLGGAGAHEQYF
>TRBD2|TRBJ2-1|TRBV7-3
CASSFRAGGPGEQFF
>.|TRBJ1-1|TRBV14
CASSSKNTEAFF
>TRBD1|TRBJ1-1|TRBV5-5
CASSPMTGSGTEAFF
>.|TRBJ2-1|TRBV7-3
CASSSSGKGNEQFF
>.|TRBJ2-1|TRBV10-2
CASNLNEQFF
>.|TRBJ1-1|TRBV7-8
CASSLAPLSGSTEAFF
>TRBD1|TRBJ2-7|TRBV20-1
CSARDIRGQGTYEQYF
>.|TRBJ2-3|TRBV5-1
CASSLAWIRTATDTQYF
>TRBD1|TRBJ1-1|TRBV7-9
CASGGLANTEAFF
>TRBD1|TRBJ1-3|TRBV10-2
CASRSQGAGSGNTIYF
>.|TRBJ1-2|TRBV7-2
CASSLAISRADGYTF